The present T cell receptor beta chain was sequenced within a study of read filtering for tumor transcriptome and immune sequencing. About the research overall: Mean patient age was roughly 66 years, range about 45 to 85; 16 to 20 male, 14 female.

This clonotype was seen at least ten times. J gave up 6 bases and V 2 bases, and 7 bases lay outside the gene matches. CDR1 and CDR2 from the germline V gene are SGHTA and FQGNSA. This CDR3 contains 15 residues. The library was built from approximately 400 ng RNA with molecular barcoded adaptors for alpha/delta and beta/gamma chains. Via MiXCR, TCRdb re-called the reads, giving one row per CDR3 protein. Of about 40,000 distinct CDR3 sequences in the sample, approximately 14% were seen once. The sample consisted of a population of CD138-negative cells sorted from bone marrow. J is TRBJ2-3 and V is TRBV7-2, with 8 bases matching TRBD1. This clonotype was sampled from a donor at least 40 years old with multiple myeloma. CDR3 region: CASSLQGAGVDTQYF. The CDR3 DNA follows: TGTGCCAGCAGCTTACAGGGGGCAGGGGTTGATACGCAGTATTTT.